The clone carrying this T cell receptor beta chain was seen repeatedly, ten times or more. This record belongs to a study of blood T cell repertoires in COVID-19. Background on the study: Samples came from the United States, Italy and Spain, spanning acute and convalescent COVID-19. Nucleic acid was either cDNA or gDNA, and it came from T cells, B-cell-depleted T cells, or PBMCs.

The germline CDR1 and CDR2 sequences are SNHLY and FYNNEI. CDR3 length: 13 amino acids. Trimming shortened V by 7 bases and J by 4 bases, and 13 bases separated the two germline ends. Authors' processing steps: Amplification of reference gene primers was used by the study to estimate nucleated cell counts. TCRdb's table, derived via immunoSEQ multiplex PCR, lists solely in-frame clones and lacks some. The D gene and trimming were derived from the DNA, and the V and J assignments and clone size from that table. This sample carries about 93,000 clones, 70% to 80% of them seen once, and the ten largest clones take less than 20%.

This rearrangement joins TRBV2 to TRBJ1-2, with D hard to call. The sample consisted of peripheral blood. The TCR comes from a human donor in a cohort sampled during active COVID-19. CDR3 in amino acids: CASTIQDSYGYTF. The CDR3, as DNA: TGTGCCAGCACCATTCAGGATTCCTATGGCTACACCTTC. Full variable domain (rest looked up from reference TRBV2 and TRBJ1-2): EPEVTQTPSHQVTQMGQEVILRCVPISNHLYFYWYRQILGQKVEFLVSFYNNEISEKSEIFDDQFSVERPDGSNFTLKIRSTKLEDSAMYFCASTIQDSYGYTFGSGTRLTVV.